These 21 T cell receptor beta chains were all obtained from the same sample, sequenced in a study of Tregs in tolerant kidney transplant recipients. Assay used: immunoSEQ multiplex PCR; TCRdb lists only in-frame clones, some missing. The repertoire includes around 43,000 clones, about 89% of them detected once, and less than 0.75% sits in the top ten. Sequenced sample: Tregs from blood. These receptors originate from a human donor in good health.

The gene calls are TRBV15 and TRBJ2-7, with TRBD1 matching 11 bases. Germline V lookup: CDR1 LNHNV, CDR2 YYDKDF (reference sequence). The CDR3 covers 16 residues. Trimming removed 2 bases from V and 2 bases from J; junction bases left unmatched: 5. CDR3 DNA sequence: TGTGCCACCAGCAGATGGACAGGGGGCTTGGCCTACGAGCAGTACTTC. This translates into CATSRWTGGLAYEQYF.

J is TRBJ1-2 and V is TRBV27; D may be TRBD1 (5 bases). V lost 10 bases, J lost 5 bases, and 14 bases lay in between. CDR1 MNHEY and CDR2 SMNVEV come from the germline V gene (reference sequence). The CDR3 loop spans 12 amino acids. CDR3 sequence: CANLGRHYGYTF. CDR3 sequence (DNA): TGTGCCAACTTGGGACGCCATTATGGCTACACCTTC.

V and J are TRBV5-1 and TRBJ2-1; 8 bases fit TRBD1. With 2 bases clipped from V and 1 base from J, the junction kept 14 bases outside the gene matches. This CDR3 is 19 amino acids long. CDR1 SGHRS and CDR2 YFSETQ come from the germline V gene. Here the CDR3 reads CASSLLTPARQGSYNEQFF. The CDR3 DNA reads TGCGCCAGCAGCTTACTCACGCCGGCTAGACAGGGGTCCTACAATGAGCAGTTCTTC.

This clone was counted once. The CDR3 loop reads CASSQLGAENTEAFF. The CDR3 DNA is TGTGCCAGCAGCCAACTAGGGGCTGAAAACACTGAAGCTTTCTTT. J is TRBJ1-1 and V is TRBV14; tentatively, D is TRBD1 (5 bases). Germline V gives CDR1 SGHDN, CDR2 FVKESK. Trimming cost V 2 bases and J 2 bases, with 12 bases left between them. The CDR3 sequence is 15 residues long.

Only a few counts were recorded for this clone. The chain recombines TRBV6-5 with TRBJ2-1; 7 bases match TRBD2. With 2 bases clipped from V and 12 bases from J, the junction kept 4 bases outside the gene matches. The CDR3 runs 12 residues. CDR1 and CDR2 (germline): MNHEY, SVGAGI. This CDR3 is CASSYRAGVQFF. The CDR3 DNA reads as TGTGCCAGCAGTTACCGCGCGGGAGTGCAGTTCTTC.

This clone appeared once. The DNA for the CDR3 is TGTGCCAGCTCCCGCAGGACAGCATCAACTAATGAAAAACTGTTTTTT. Protein product: CASSRRTASTNEKLFF. The chain employs TRBV27 and TRBJ1-4; TRBD1 might be the D (6 bases). Germline assignment: CDR1 MNHEY and CDR2 SMNVEV (reference sequence). The CDR3 contains 16 residues. The germline V and J ends were trimmed by 8 bases and 0 bases, with 16 bases remaining between them.

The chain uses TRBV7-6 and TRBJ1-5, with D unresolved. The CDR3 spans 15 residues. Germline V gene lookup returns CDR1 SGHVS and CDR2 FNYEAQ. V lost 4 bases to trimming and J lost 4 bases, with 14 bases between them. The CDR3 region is CASSSAGLPNQPQHF. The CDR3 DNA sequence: TGTGCCAGCAGCTCGGCCGGATTACCTAATCAGCCCCAGCATTTT.

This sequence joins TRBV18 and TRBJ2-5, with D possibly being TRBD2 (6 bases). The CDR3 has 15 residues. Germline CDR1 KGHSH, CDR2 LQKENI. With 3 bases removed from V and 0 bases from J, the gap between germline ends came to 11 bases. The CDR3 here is CASSPREQYQETQYF. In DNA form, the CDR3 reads TGTGCCAGCTCACCCCGGGAGCAGTACCAAGAGACCCAGTACTTC.

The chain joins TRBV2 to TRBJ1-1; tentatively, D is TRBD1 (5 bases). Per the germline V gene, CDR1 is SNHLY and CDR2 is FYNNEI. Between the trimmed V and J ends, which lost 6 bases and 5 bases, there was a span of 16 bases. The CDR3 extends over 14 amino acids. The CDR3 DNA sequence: TGTGCCAGCAGGGTAATTCAGGGACGAACTGAAGCTTTCTTT. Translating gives CASRVIQGRTEAFF.

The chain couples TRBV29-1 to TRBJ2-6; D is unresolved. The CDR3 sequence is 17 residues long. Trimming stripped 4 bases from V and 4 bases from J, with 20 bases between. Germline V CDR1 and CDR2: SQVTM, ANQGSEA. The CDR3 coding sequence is TGCAGCGTTGTTCGATTAAGACAAGGCCCAGGGGCCAACGTCCTGACTTTC. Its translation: CSVVRLRQGPGANVLTF.

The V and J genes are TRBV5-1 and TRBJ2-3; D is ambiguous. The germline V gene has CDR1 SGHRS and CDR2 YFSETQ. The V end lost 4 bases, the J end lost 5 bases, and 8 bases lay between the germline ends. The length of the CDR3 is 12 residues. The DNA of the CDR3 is TGCGCCAGCAGCCAGACTGGAGATACGCAGTATTTT. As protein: CASSQTGDTQYF.

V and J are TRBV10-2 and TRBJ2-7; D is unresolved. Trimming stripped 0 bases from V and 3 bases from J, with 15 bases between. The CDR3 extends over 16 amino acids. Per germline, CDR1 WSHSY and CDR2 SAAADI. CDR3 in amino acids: CASSESLIMGLYEQYF. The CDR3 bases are TGCGCCAGCAGTGAGTCTTTGATTATGGGTCTCTACGAGCAGTACTTC.

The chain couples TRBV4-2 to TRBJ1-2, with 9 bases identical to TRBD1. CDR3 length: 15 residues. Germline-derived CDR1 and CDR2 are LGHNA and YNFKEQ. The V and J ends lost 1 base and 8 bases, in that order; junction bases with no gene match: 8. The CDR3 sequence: CASSQVSRTGEGYTF. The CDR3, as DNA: TGTGCCAGCAGCCAAGTTAGCAGGACAGGGGAAGGCTACACCTTC.

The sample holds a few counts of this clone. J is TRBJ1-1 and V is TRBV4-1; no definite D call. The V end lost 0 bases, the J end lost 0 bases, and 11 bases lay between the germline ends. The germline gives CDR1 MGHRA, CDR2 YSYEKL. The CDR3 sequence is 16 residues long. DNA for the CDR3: TGCGCCAGCAGCCAAGAAGGAACAGCAATGAACACTGAAGCTTTCTTT. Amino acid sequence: CASSQEGTAMNTEAFF.

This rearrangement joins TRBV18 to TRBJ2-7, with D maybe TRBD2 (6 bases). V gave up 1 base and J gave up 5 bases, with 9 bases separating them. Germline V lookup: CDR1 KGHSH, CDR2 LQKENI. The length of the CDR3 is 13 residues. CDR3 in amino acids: CASSPQGGNEQYF. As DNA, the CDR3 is TGTGCCAGCTCACCACAAGGAGGGAACGAGCAGTACTTC.

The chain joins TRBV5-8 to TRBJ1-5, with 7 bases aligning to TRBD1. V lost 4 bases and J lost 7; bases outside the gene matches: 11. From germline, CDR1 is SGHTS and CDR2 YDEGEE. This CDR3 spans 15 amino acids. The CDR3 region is CASSPGGQSRQPQHF. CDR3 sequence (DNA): TGTGCCAGCAGCCCTGGGGGACAGAGTCGACAGCCCCAGCATTTT.

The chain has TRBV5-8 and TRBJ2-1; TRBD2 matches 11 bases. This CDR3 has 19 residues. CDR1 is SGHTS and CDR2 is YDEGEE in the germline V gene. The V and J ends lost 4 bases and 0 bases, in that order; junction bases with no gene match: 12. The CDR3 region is CASSKTGLAVPSSYNEQFF. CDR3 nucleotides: TGTGCCAGCAGCAAGACGGGACTAGCGGTCCCTAGCTCCTACAATGAGCAGTTCTTC.

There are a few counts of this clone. CDR3 amino acids: CASGLDRGWNEQFF. DNA of the CDR3: TGTGCTAGTGGTCTCGACAGGGGCTGGAATGAGCAGTTCTTC. The V and J genes are TRBV12-5 and TRBJ2-1; 8 nucleotides match TRBD1. V was pared by 5 bases and J by 7 bases, with 7 bases of the junction left unmatched. Germline CDR1 is LGHNT and CDR2 is FRNRAP. CDR3 size: 14 residues.

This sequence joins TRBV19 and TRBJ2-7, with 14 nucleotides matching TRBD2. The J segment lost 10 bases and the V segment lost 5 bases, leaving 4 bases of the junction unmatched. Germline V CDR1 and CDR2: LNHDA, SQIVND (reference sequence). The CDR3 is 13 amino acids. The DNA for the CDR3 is TGTGCCAGTAGTGGGACTAGCGGGAGCCCACAGTACTTC. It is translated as CASSGTSGSPQYF.

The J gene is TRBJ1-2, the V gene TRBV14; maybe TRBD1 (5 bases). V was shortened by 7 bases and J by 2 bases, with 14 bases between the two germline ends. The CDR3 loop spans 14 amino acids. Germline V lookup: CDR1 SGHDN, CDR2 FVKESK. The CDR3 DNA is TGTGCCAGCACCCGGGCAGGGCTAAACTATGGCTACACCTTC. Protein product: CASTRAGLNYGYTF.

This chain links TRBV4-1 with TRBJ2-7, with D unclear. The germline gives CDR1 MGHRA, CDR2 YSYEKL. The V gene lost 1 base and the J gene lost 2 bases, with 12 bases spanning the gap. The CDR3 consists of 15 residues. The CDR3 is CASSQAGTRTYEQYF. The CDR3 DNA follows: TGCGCCAGCAGCCAAGCAGGAACCAGAACCTACGAGCAGTACTTC.